The 23 T cell receptor beta chains below all came from one sample that was sequenced in a study of regulatory T cells in long-lasting Graves disease. Specified time point: newly diagnosed GD, antithyroid drugs for less than 3 months. PBMC RNA was the source of the TCR library. With iRepertoire HTBI primers and Arm-PCR of CDR3 regions, TCR beta libraries were built. MiXCR was run by TCRdb on the multiplex PCR reads, yielding one entry per CDR3 protein. The sample lists 450,000 to 650,000 distinct CDR3 sequences, roughly 15% occurring once. This sample also appeared in a second study, on T cells in Graves' hyperthyroidism and ophthalmopathy.

The starting material was peripheral blood mononuclear cells (PBMCs), obtained at new diagnosis, from a patient treated with antithyroid drugs. These receptors came from a middle-aged woman with Graves disease.

This clonotype was observed at least ten times. This chain links TRBV5-1 with TRBJ2-3; maybe TRBD1 (6 bases). Trimming took 5 bases from V and 4 from J, leaving 17 bases between them. The CDR3 is 15 residues long. The V gene's germline CDR1 is SGHRS and CDR2 YFSETQ. The CDR3: CASSWGGRTADTQYF. The CDR3 DNA reads as TGCGCCAGCAGTTGGGGTGGAAGGACAGCAGATACGCAGTATTTT.

This clonotype appeared many times. This chain connects TRBV3-1 to TRBJ1-2; 8 bases match TRBD1. Trimming cost V 5 bases and J 7 bases; bases outside gene matches: 6. This CDR3 is 13 amino acids long. Germline V gene lookup returns CDR1 LGHDT and CDR2 YNNKEL (reference sequence). CDR3 coding DNA: TGTGCCAGCAGCTATCAGGGGGCGATTGGCTACACCTTC. Its protein is CASSYQGAIGYTF.

The chain couples TRBV12-3 or TRBV12-4 to TRBJ2-7; D is unclear. V lost 4 bases and J 5 bases, leaving 12 bases between the germline ends. The CDR3 extends over 13 amino acids. The CDR3 DNA reads TGTGCCAGCAGTTATCAAGTTGGCCACGAGCAGTACTTC. Translated: CASSYQVGHEQYF.

This clonotype appeared many times. This rearrangement joins TRBV27 to TRBJ1-5, with TRBD1 identical over 7 bases. V shed 6 bases, J shed 6 bases, and the junction held 8 bases outside the gene matches. The CDR3 runs 14 residues. Germline V lookup: CDR1 MNHEY, CDR2 SMNVEV (reference sequence). CDR3 bases: TGTGCCAGCAGGCCGACAGGGTTCGGTCAGCCCCAGCATTTT. Translated, it gives CASRPTGFGQPQHF.

This clonotype occurred many times. The chain joins TRBV11-2 to TRBJ2-7; D is undetermined. The germline V gene has CDR1 SGHAT and CDR2 FQNNGV. V was shortened by 6 bases and J by 2 bases, with 11 bases between the two germline ends. This CDR3 is built from 13 residues. CDR3 bases: TGTGCCAGCAGTTTAAACAGAGCCTACGAGCAGTACTTC. It encodes CASSLNRAYEQYF.

This clonotype has ten or more counts. J is TRBJ1-1 and V is TRBV3-1; no clear D. V lost 3 bases to trimming and J lost 1 base, with 12 bases between them. CDR3 length equals 15 residues. The germline CDR1 and CDR2 sequences are LGHDT and YNNKEL (reference sequence). The CDR3 protein is CASSQPTSGNTEAFF. The CDR3 DNA reads TGTGCCAGCAGCCAGCCTACCAGTGGGAACACTGAAGCTTTCTTT.

On this clonotype: A clone one base away is much larger, so this may be a read error. The chain links TRBV12-3 or TRBV12-4 to TRBJ2-5; possible D gene TRBD2, 6 bases. The CDR3 sequence is 13 residues long. The V and J ends lost 3 bases and 4 bases respectively, with 9 bases between them. CDR3 amino acids: CASSFSGVETQYF. CDR3 bases: TGTGCCAGCAGTTTTTCGGGGGTAGAGACCCAGTACTTC.

This rearrangement joins TRBV4-1 to TRBJ2-5; 8 nucleotides line up with TRBD2. V lost 2 bases to trimming and J lost 3 bases; unmatched junction nucleotides: 11. The CDR3 extends over 17 amino acids. The germline V gene encodes CDR1 MGHRA and CDR2 YSYEKL. The CDR3 DNA reads TGCGCCAGCAGCCAATTCGGGCTCGGGGGGGCCAAAGAGACCCAGTACTTC. Translation: CASSQFGLGGAKETQYF.

The V and J genes are TRBV7-9 and TRBJ2-1; 9 bases are shared with TRBD1. The CDR3 has 14 residues. Germline V CDR1 and CDR2: SEHNR, FQNEAQ (reference sequence). The V gene end was trimmed by 5 bases and the J gene end by 5 bases; junction bases not matched to a gene: 4. The CDR3 is CASSNRDRDNEQFF. The CDR3 DNA reads TGTGCCAGCAGCAACCGGGACAGGGACAATGAGCAGTTCTTC. The whole variable domain, remainder taken from reference TRBV7-9 and TRBJ2-1, is DTGVSQNPRHKITKRGQNVTFRCDPISEHNRLYWYRQTLGQGPEFLTYFQNEAQLEKSRLLSDRFSAERPKGSFSTLEIQRTEQGDSAMYLCASSNRDRDNEQFFGPGTRLTVL.

This clonotype was detected ten times or more. The chain employs TRBV2 and TRBJ2-2, with D possibly being TRBD1 (5 bases). The ends were cut back, 3 bases at V and 4 bases at J, with 15 bases in the middle. The CDR3 covers 16 residues. Germline values: CDR1 SNHLY, CDR2 FYNNEI. The chain's CDR3 is CASSDQGRVGTGELFF. As DNA, the CDR3 is TGTGCCAGCAGTGATCAGGGCAGGGTTGGCACCGGGGAGCTGTTTTTT.

This clonotype came up many times. The rearrangement links TRBV3-1 to TRBJ2-7; 8 bases match TRBD2. J gave up 3 bases and V 1 base, and 5 bases lay outside the gene matches. The germline gives CDR1 LGHDT, CDR2 YNNKEL (reference sequence). This CDR3 contains 15 residues. CDR3 bases: TGTGCCAGCAGCCAAGTAACTAGCGGAAACTACGAGCAGTACTTC. It encodes CASSQVTSGNYEQYF.

The V gene is TRBV12-3 or TRBV12-4, the J gene TRBJ1-2; the D is unclear. This CDR3 contains 15 residues. V was trimmed by 2 bases and J by 6 bases, leaving 16 bases between them. CDR3 coding DNA: TGTGCCAGCAGTTTACCTGTTGCCAAGGCTGATGGCTACACCTTC. Its translation is CASSLPVAKADGYTF.

This clonotype turned up a few times. This chain links TRBV13 with TRBJ2-7, with TRBD1 matching 12 bases. The CDR3 spans 14 residues. Germline CDR1 PRHDT, CDR2 FYEKMQ (reference sequence). V was pared by 4 bases and J by 6 bases, with 4 bases of the junction left unmatched. The CDR3 is CASSWGQGAVEQYF. The CDR3 DNA reads TGTGCCAGCAGCTGGGGACAGGGGGCGGTCGAGCAGTACTTC.

This clonotype was seen a handful of times. The chain has TRBV6-2 or TRBV6-3 and TRBJ2-7; 12 nucleotides line up with TRBD2. Trimming took 5 bases from V and 0 from J; bases not matched to a gene: 14. Germline V gene lookup returns CDR1 MNHEY and CDR2 SVGEGT. The CDR3 covers 19 residues. The DNA of the CDR3 is TGTGCCAGCAGTGACCCCGGGTTCCCGACTAGCGGGGGCTCCTACGAGCAGTACTTC. It encodes CASSDPGFPTSGGSYEQYF.

V usage is TRBV19 and J usage is TRBJ1-3; D perhaps matches TRBD1 (5 bases). V lost 3 bases and J lost 3, with 27 bases in between. This CDR3 region has 20 residues. CDR1 is LNHDA and CDR2 is SQIVND in the germline V gene (reference sequence). The CDR3 loop is CASSIFSQSGGPLLGNTIYF. DNA of the CDR3: TGTGCCAGTAGTATTTTTAGCCAGTCGGGGGGTCCTCTTCTTGGAAACACCATATATTTT.

This clonotype was detected a few times. This sequence may be a read error, since a much larger clone differs from it by one base. The chain uses TRBV10-3 and TRBJ2-7; 7 bases match TRBD1. The CDR3 runs to 14 residues. J gave up 3 bases and V 5 bases, and 7 bases lay outside the gene matches. Germline CDR1 ENHRY, CDR2 SYGVKD. In DNA, the CDR3 is TGTGCCATCAGTAGGGGGACAGATTTCTACGAGCAGTACTTC. Translated, it gives CAISRGTDFYEQYF.

This clonotype showed up just once. The genes are TRBV20-1 and TRBJ2-5, with no clear D. CDR3 length equals 11 residues. Germline V lookup: CDR1 DFQATT, CDR2 SNEGSKA (reference sequence). The V and J ends lost 6 bases and 1 base respectively, with 6 bases between them. The CDR3 nucleotides read TGCAGTGCAATACCCCAAGAGACCCAGTACTTC. Encoded protein: CSAIPQETQYF.

The chain employs TRBV20-1 and TRBJ2-7, with TRBD2 identical over 8 bases. The J segment lost 6 bases and the V segment lost 5 bases, leaving 6 bases of the junction unmatched. Germline CDR1 and CDR2: DFQATT and SNEGSKA (reference sequence). The CDR3 is 12 residues long. CDR3 bases: TGCAGTGCTGAGGGACTAGTCGGCGAGCAGTACTTC. Its translation is CSAEGLVGEQYF.

With regard to this clonotype: A single base is all that separates this from a far larger clone, so a read error is likely. This chain uses TRBV3-1 with TRBJ1-1; D is unclear. Germline V gene sequence: CDR1 LGHDT, CDR2 YNNKEL (reference sequence). This CDR3 is built from 15 residues. The CDR3 DNA follows: TGTGCCAGCAGCCAAGGGGCTAGTCCCGCAGATACGAAGTATTTT. Its translation: CASSQGASPADTKYF.

This clonotype came up many times. The genes are TRBV20-1 and TRBJ2-5; possible D gene TRBD1, 6 bases. This CDR3 spans 12 amino acids. Germline CDR1 DFQATT, CDR2 SNEGSKA (reference sequence). V was pared by 6 bases and J by 4 bases, with 12 bases between. The CDR3 loop is CSARDTGETQYF. The CDR3 DNA sequence: TGCAGTGCCCGGGACACGGGAGAGACCCAGTACTTC.

This clonotype was observed at least ten times. V is TRBV3-1 and J is TRBJ1-5, with D unresolved. Per germline, CDR1 LGHDT and CDR2 YNNKEL (reference sequence). This CDR3 is built from 13 residues. Trimming pared 6 bases from V and 2 bases from J, leaving 8 bases between. CDR3 coding DNA: TGTGCCAGCAGTCAGTACCGCAATCAGCCCCAGCATTTT. As protein: CASSQYRNQPQHF.

This clonotype was picked up many times. The CDR3 spells CASSLHTGAANEKLFF. Here the CDR3 DNA reads TGTGCCAGCAGTTTACATACAGGGGCAGCTAATGAAAAACTGTTTTTT. The chain links TRBV27 to TRBJ1-4; 7 bases agree with TRBD1. The trim removed 2 bases at V and 3 bases at J, leaving 6 bases unmatched. The CDR3 has 16 amino acids. Germline lookup yields CDR1 MNHEY and CDR2 SMNVEV (reference sequence).

There are many counts of this clonotype. The chain uses TRBV12-3 or TRBV12-4 and TRBJ2-3, with TRBD1 matching over 7 bases. The J segment lost 6 bases and the V segment lost 6 bases, leaving 9 bases of the junction unmatched. CDR3 length: 14 amino acids. The CDR3 sequence: CASSPGQDRDTQYF. For the CDR3, the DNA is TGTGCCAGCAGCCCCGGACAGGACAGGGATACGCAGTATTTT.